Listed below are T cell receptor beta chains from one sample, sequenced in a study of control samples from healthy donors and cancer patients. Data came from immunoSEQ multiplex PCR; TCRdb stores just in-frame clones and leaves some out. The repertoire holds roughly 120,000 clones, with about 95% as singletons. The sample comprised blood. These receptor sequences come from a man aged 25-45 years in good health. Both conserved end residues are part of each CDR3. Each record gives: clone size, J gene, V gene, D gene, CDR3 DNA, CDR3 protein. D genes are given only for firm matches. The listing skips clone size in some rows; elsewhere it reads once, few, many or a size class.

clone size: once; J gene: TRBJ1-4; V gene: TRBV7-2; D gene: -; CDR3 DNA: TGTGCCAGCAGCCCAACCTTCGGGATGGGGGAAAAACTGTTTTTT; CDR3 protein: CASSPTFGMGEKLFF
clone size: -; J gene: TRBJ2-1; V gene: TRBV28; D gene: -; CDR3 DNA: TGTGCCAGCAGTGTAGGGCGATGGAAGGGCATGGATGAGCAGTTCTTC; CDR3 protein: CASSVGRWKGMDEQFF
clone size: -; J gene: TRBJ1-2; V gene: TRBV6-2/TRBV6-3; D gene: TRBD1; CDR3 DNA: TGTGCCAGCAGTCTGACAGGGGGCGGCTATGGCTACACCTTC; CDR3 protein: CASSLTGGGYGYTF
clone size: -; J gene: TRBJ2-7; V gene: TRBV27; D gene: TRBD1; CDR3 DNA: TGTGCCAGCAGTTATCGGACAGGGCTTTCCTACGAGCAGTACTTC; CDR3 protein: CASSYRTGLSYEQYF
clone size: -; J gene: TRBJ1-6; V gene: TRBV2; D gene: TRBD1; CDR3 DNA: TGTGCCAGCAGGAGGGACAGGTCGAATTCACCCCTCCACTTT; CDR3 protein: CASRRDRSNSPLHF
clone size: -; J gene: TRBJ2-1; V gene: TRBV5-1; D gene: -; CDR3 DNA: TGCGCCAGTCGGGGGCCGAGCTCCTACAATGAGCAGTTCTTC; CDR3 protein: CASRGPSSYNEQFF
clone size: -; J gene: TRBJ1-5; V gene: TRBV19; D gene: -; CDR3 DNA: TGTGCCAGTAGTATAGCCCTCGGGGGGAGCAATCAGCCCCAGCATTTT; CDR3 protein: CASSIALGGSNQPQHF
clone size: few; J gene: TRBJ2-3; V gene: TRBV10-3; D gene: -; CDR3 DNA: TGTGCCATCAGTTTTCCGACCGGGGGCTCGACAGATACGCAGTATTTT; CDR3 protein: CAISFPTGGSTDTQYF
clone size: -; J gene: TRBJ2-1; V gene: TRBV29-1; D gene: TRBD1; CDR3 DNA: TGCAGCGTCCTCCAGGGGGCCCCAGGTAATGAGCAGTTCTTC; CDR3 protein: CSVLQGAPGNEQFF
clone size: -; J gene: TRBJ2-2; V gene: TRBV15; D gene: -; CDR3 DNA: TGTGCCACCACCCGACAGGAAACCAACACCGGGGAGCTGTTTTTT; CDR3 protein: CATTRQETNTGELFF
clone size: -; J gene: TRBJ1-2; V gene: TRBV7-6; D gene: -; CDR3 DNA: TGTGCCAGCAGCGGAAGTAGGATTACAACCTATGGCTACACCTTC; CDR3 protein: CASSGSRITTYGYTF
clone size: -; J gene: TRBJ1-2; V gene: TRBV14; D gene: -; CDR3 DNA: TGTGCCAGCAGCCATAGTCGGGGGAATGGCTACACCTTC; CDR3 protein: CASSHSRGNGYTF
clone size: -; J gene: TRBJ2-7; V gene: TRBV5-5; D gene: TRBD1; CDR3 DNA: TGTGCCAGCAGCCCGGGACAGGGGTTCTCCTACGAGCAGTACTTC; CDR3 protein: CASSPGQGFSYEQYF
clone size: -; J gene: TRBJ1-3; V gene: TRBV27; D gene: -; CDR3 DNA: TGTGCCAGCAGTTTAACCTCTGGAAACACCATATATTTT; CDR3 protein: CASSLTSGNTIYF
clone size: -; J gene: TRBJ2-7; V gene: TRBV6-6; D gene: -; CDR3 DNA: TGTGCCAGCAGCCTGGACAGCTACGAGCAGTACTTC; CDR3 protein: CASSLDSYEQYF
clone size: -; J gene: TRBJ1-5; V gene: TRBV10-3; D gene: -; CDR3 DNA: TGTGCCATCAGTGATCTTGCAGGGAATCAGCCCCAGCATTTT; CDR3 protein: CAISDLAGNQPQHF
clone size: -; J gene: TRBJ2-1; V gene: TRBV7-2; D gene: TRBD2; CDR3 DNA: TGTGCCAGCAGCTTACCGGGGGGGAGACACAATGAGCAGTTCTTC; CDR3 protein: CASSLPGGRHNEQFF
clone size: once; J gene: TRBJ2-7; V gene: TRBV28; D gene: TRBD1; CDR3 DNA: TGTGCCAGCACTCAGGAGACAGGGTACCGAGAGCAGTACTTC; CDR3 protein: CASTQETGYREQYF
clone size: -; J gene: TRBJ2-2; V gene: TRBV7-2; D gene: -; CDR3 DNA: TGTGCCAGCAGCTTAGCGGGCCATTTGGGGACGAACACCGGGGAGCTGTTTTTT; CDR3 protein: CASSLAGHLGTNTGELFF